This is a list of T cell receptor beta chains from one sample in a study of blood T cell repertoires in COVID-19. Some clones are missing from TCRdb's copy, which holds only in-frame ones; the method was immunoSEQ multiplex PCR. Of about 280,000 clones listed, around nine tenths are singletons. The sample comprised peripheral blood. The receptors shown here come from a woman aged 30 to 39 with COVID-19, enrolled during active disease. Each CDR3 is given with its conserved first and last residue.

V gene	J gene	CDR3 protein
TRBV15	TRBJ1-1	CATSSPTRLNTEAFF
TRBV18	TRBJ2-5	CASSRGQEQETQYF
TRBV11-3	TRBJ2-3	CASSRHPGILAGGTDTQYF
TRBV3-1/TRBV3-2	TRBJ1-1	CASSHQGLGTEAFF
TRBV23-1	TRBJ2-3	CASGGSMAHTDTQYF
TRBV3-1/TRBV3-2	TRBJ2-5	CASSHGLAGVETQYF
TRBV4-1	TRBJ1-5	CASSQDPFGGNQPQHF
TRBV5-6	TRBJ1-1	CASSSRTGVTEAFF
TRBV5-4	TRBJ2-3	CASSLDGLADVTDTQYF
TRBV9	TRBJ1-4	CASSGGANEKLFF
TRBV7-9	TRBJ1-2	CASSLDASGYTF
TRBV9	TRBJ2-1	CASGTGTSGYNEQFF
TRBV19	TRBJ1-1	CASSTPDSPYTEAFF
TRBV7-7	TRBJ2-3	CASSPGLAGGTDTQYF
TRBV19	TRBJ2-7	CASSMGTGRYEQYF
TRBV6-5	TRBJ2-1	CASSPIDTSYNEQFF
TRBV7-9	TRBJ1-1	CASSLQGSEAFF
TRBV19	TRBJ2-6	CASRDRAGANVLTF
TRBV7-9	TRBJ1-2	CASSLGGQEVTF
TRBV5-1	TRBJ2-7	CASSLASSYEQYF
TRBV10-2	TRBJ2-1	CASSRVGPTAGEGNEQFF
TRBV28	TRBJ1-1	CASSIAGSINEAFF
TRBV7-2	TRBJ1-1	CASTNRGRTEAFF
TRBV11-2	TRBJ1-3	CASSLPDRAQRNTIYF
TRBV11-2	TRBJ1-5	CASSLVDRSQPQHF
TRBV5-1	TRBJ2-3	CASSLSGESTDTQYF
TRBV5-6	TRBJ2-5	CASSPGMGGGETQYF
TRBV5-1	TRBJ2-5	CASSGQGKETQYF
TRBV12-3/TRBV12-4	TRBJ2-1	CASSNLALEQFF
TRBV13	TRBJ1-1	CASSLGPGANTEAFF
TRBV4-2	TRBJ1-2	CASSQGDYSPFSGYTF
TRBV6-1	TRBJ2-6	CASSEETGWFNSGANVLTF
TRBV23-1	TRBJ1-1	CASSRIGANFLEDTEAFF
TRBV5-1	TRBJ2-7	CASSLDGTSGGLMGQYF
TRBV2	TRBJ2-5	CASSGLAVQETQYF
TRBV27	TRBJ1-6	CASSITGGYSPLHF
TRBV4-1	TRBJ1-2	CASRGEGVYGYTF
TRBV29-1	TRBJ2-3	CSAGAHTDTQYF
TRBV3-1/TRBV3-2	TRBJ2-5	CASSQGTSGGLETQYF
TRBV7-8	TRBJ1-2	CASSPLGGAPIGGYTF
TRBV6-1	TRBJ1-5	CASSEDRYSNQPQHF
TRBV18	TRBJ1-5	CASSSTQGSNQPQHF
TRBV6-5	TRBJ1-5	CASNGGDQPQHF
TRBV6-5	TRBJ1-3	CASSYSGGSTIYF
TRBV25-1	TRBJ1-2	CASSAQGGEDGYTF
TRBV4-1	TRBJ1-4	CASSQEQQIEKLFF
TRBV10-1	TRBJ2-7	CASSEGPYEQYF
TRBV3-1/TRBV3-2	TRBJ2-7	CASSQGGASSGGAWEQYF
TRBV9	TRBJ2-3	CASSVRGGPTTDTQYF
TRBV28	TRBJ1-2	CASSLSGTANYGYTF
TRBV6-5	TRBJ1-5	CASRPDRALQPQHF
TRBV19	TRBJ2-3	CASSRGGTDTQYF
TRBV5-5	TRBJ2-2	CASSLYSRTNTGELFF
TRBV3-1/TRBV3-2	TRBJ2-4	CASSRLKNIQYF
TRBV11-2	TRBJ2-2	CASRYGLAGGWTGELFF
TRBV29-1	TRBJ1-5	CSVGQGDQPQHF
TRBV2	TRBJ1-2	CASKNARDYGYTF
TRBV18	TRBJ1-6	CASSPLGTESSPLHF
TRBV2	TRBJ2-3	CANHYRLAGAHTDTQYF
TRBV13	TRBJ2-6	CASSSFDRPSSGANVLTF